The T cell receptor (beta chain) described here comes from a study of regulatory T cells in long-lasting Graves disease. Time point here: newly diagnosed GD, antithyroid drugs for less than 3 months. Construction of the TCR library relied on RNA isolated from PBMCs. Arm-PCR with iRepertoire HTBI primers amplified the CDR3 regions for these TCR beta libraries. MiXCR was run by TCRdb on the multiplex PCR reads, yielding one entry per CDR3 protein. The sample contains 680,000 or so distinct CDR3 sequences, less than 20% of which appear only once. This sample also appeared in a second study, on T cells in Graves' hyperthyroidism and ophthalmopathy.

This TCR derives from a woman under 40 with Graves disease. Sequencing used peripheral blood mononuclear cells (PBMCs), obtained at new diagnosis, from a patient treated with antithyroid drugs.

CDR3 loop: CASSRDRTGNTIYF. In nucleotides, the CDR3 is TGTGCCAGCAGCAGAGACAGGACCGGAAACACCATATATTTT. The chain joins TRBV28 to TRBJ1-3; D might be TRBD1 (6 bases). In germline, CDR1 is MDHEN, CDR2 SYDVKM. CDR3 size: 14 residues. Trimming took 6 bases from V and 4 from J, leaving 13 bases between them.